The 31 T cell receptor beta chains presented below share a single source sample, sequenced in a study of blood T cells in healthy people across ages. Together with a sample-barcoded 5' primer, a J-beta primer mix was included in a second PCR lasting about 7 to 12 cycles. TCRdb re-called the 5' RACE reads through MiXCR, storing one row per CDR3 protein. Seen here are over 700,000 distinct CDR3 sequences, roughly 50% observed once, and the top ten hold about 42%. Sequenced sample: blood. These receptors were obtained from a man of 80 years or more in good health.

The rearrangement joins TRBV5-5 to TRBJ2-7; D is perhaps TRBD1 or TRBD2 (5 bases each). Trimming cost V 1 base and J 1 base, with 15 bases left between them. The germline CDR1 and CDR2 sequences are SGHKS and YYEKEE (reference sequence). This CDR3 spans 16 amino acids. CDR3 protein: CASSLIGGGTSYEQYF. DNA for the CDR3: TGTGCCAGCAGCTTGATAGGTGGGGGTACGTCCTACGAGCAGTACTTC.

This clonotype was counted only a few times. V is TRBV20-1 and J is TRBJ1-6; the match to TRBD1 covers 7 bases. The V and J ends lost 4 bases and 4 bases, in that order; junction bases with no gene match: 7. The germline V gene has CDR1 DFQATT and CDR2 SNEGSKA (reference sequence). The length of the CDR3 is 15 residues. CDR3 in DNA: TGCAGTGCTACATCGACAGGGCGGTATAATTCACCCCTCCACTTT. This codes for CSATSTGRYNSPLHF.

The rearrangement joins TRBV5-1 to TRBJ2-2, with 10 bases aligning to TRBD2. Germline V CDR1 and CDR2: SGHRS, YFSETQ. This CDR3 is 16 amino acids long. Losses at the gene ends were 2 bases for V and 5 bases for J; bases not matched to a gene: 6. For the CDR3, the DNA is TGCGCCAGCAGCTTTGCTAGCGGGAGTGGGACCGGGGAGCTGTTTTTT. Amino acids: CASSFASGSGTGELFF.

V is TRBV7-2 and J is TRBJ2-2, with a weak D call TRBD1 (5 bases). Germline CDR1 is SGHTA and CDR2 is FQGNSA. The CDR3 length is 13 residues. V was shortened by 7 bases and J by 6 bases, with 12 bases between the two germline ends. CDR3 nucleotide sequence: TGTGCCAGCAACCCAGTAGGGGCCGGGGAGCTGTTTTTT. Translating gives CASNPVGAGELFF.

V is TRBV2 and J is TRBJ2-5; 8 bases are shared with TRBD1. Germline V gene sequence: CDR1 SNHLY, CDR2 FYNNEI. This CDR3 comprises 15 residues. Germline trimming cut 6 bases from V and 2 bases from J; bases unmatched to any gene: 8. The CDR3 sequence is CASSENTGGQETQYF. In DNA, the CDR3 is TGTGCCAGCAGCGAAAATACAGGGGGACAAGAGACCCAGTACTTC.

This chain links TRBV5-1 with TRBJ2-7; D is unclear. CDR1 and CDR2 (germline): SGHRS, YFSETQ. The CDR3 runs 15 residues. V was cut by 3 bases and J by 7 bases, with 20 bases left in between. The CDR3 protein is CASSSAGALYNEQYF. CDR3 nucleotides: TGCGCCAGCAGCTCCGCCGGTGCGCTCTACAATGAGCAGTACTTC. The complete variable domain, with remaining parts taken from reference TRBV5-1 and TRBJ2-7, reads KAGVTQTPRYLIKTRGQQVTLSCSPISGHRSVSWYQQTPGQGLQFLFEYFSETQRNKGNFPGRFSGRQFSNSRSEMNVSTLELGDSALYLCASSSAGALYNEQYFGPGTRLTVT.

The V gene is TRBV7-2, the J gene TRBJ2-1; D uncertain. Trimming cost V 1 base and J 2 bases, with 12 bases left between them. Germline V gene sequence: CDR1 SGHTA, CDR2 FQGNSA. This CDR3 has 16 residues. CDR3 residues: CASSLGAELAYNEQFF. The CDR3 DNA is TGTGCCAGCAGCTTAGGGGCAGAATTGGCCTACAATGAGCAGTTCTTC.

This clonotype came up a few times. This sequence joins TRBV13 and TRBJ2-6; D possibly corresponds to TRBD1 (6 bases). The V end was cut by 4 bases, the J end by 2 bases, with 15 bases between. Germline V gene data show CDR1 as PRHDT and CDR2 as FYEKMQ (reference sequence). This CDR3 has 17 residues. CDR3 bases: TGTGCCAGCAGCTCCAGAAACAGGGAAACTGGGGCCAACGTCCTGACTTTC. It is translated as CASSSRNRETGANVLTF.

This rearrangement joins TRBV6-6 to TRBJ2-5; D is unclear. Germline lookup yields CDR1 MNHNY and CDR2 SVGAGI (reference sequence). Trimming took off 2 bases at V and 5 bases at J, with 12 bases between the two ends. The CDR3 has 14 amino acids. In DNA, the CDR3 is TGTGCCAGCAGTTACCGTACCCTATGGGAGACCCAGTACTTC. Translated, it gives CASSYRTLWETQYF.

The CDR3 DNA is TGTGCCAGCAGTTTGTCAGCGTCCTACGAGCAGTACTTC. Residues: CASSLSASYEQYF. The V and J genes are TRBV27 and TRBJ2-7; no clear D. V was trimmed by 3 bases and J by 1 base, leaving 7 bases between them. Germline lookup yields CDR1 MNHEY and CDR2 SMNVEV (reference sequence). This CDR3 is 13 amino acids long.

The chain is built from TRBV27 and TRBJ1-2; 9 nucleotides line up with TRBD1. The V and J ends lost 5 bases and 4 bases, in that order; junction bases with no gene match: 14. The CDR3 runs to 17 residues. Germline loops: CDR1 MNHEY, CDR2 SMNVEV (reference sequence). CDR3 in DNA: TGTGCCAGCAGTCCCTGGGACAGGGCCCTTCCTTTCTATGGCTACACCTTC. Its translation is CASSPWDRALPFYGYTF.

DNA of the CDR3: TGCGCCAGCAGCACAGGACAGTCCAATTCACCCCTCCACTTT. Protein product: CASSTGQSNSPLHF. The genes are TRBV5-1 and TRBJ1-6; a possible D gene is TRBD1 (6 bases). Germline CDR1 SGHRS, CDR2 YFSETQ. This CDR3 is built from 14 residues. The germline V and J ends were trimmed by 4 bases and 7 bases, with 12 bases remaining between them.

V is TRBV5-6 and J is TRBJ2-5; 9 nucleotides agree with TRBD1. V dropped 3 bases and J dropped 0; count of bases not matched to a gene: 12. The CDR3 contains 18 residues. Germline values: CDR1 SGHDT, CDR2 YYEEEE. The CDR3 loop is CASSSSGQGFPYQETQYF. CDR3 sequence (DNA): TGTGCCAGCAGCTCATCGGGACAGGGTTTCCCATACCAAGAGACCCAGTACTTC.

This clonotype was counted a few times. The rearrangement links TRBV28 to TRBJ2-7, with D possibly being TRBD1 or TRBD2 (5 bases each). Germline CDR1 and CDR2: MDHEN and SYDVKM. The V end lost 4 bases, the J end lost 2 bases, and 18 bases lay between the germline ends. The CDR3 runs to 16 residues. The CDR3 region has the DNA TGTGCCAGCAGTTCCCCAACCGGGACCGACCCCTACGAGCAGTACTTC. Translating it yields CASSSPTGTDPYEQYF.

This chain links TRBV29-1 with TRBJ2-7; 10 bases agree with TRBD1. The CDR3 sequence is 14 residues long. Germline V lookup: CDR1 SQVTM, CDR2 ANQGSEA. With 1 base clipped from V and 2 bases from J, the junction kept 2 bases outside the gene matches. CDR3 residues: CSVEGGQGPYEQYF. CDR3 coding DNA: TGCAGCGTTGAAGGGGGACAGGGGCCCTACGAGCAGTACTTC.

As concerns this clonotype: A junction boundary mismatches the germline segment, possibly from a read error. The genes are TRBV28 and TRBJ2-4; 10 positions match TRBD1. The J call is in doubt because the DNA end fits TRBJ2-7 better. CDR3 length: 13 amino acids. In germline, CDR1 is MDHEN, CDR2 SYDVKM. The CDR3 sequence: CACRRQGAFEQYF. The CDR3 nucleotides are TGTGCCTGCAGACGACAGGGGGCCTTCGAGCAGTACTTC.

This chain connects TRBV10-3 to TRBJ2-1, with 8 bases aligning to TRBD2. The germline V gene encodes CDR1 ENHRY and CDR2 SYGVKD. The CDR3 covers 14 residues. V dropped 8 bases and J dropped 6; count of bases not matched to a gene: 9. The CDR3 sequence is CAISGTRSANEQFF. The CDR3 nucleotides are TGTGCCATCTCCGGGACTAGGAGCGCCAATGAGCAGTTCTTC.

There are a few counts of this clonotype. The CDR3 region has the DNA TGCAGTGCTAGAAGGGGCGGGAGCCTAAGAAGGGAGCAGTACTTC. Amino acid sequence: CSARRGGSLRREQYF. The V call is TRBV20-1, the J call TRBJ2-7, with 7 bases identical to TRBD2. The V and J ends lost 2 bases and 7 bases, in that order; junction bases with no gene match: 14. The CDR3 has 15 residues. CDR1 DFQATT and CDR2 SNEGSKA come from the germline V gene (reference sequence).

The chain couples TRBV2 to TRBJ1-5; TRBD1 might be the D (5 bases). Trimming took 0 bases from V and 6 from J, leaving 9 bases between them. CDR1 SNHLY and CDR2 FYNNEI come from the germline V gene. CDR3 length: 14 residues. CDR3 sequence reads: CASSEAREGQPQHF. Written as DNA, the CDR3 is TGTGCCAGCAGTGAAGCCAGGGAGGGTCAGCCCCAGCATTTT.

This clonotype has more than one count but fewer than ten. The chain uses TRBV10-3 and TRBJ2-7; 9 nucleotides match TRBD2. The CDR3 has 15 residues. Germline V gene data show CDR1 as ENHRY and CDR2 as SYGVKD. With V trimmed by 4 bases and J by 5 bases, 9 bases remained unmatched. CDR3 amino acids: CAISVGSGRGNEQYF. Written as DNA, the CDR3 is TGTGCCATCAGTGTGGGTAGCGGGAGAGGGAACGAGCAGTACTTC.

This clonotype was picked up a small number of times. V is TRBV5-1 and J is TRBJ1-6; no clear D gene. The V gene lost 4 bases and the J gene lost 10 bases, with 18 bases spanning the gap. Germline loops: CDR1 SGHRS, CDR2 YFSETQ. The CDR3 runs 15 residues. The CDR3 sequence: CASSKNSPRESPLHF. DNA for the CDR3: TGCGCCAGCAGCAAGAACAGCCCGAGGGAGTCACCCCTCCACTTT.

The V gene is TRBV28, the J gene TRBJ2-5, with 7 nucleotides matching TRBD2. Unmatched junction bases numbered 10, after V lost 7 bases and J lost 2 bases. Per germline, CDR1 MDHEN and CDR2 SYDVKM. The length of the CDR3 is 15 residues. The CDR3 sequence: CASILVGGQQETQYF. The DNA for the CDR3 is TGTGCCAGCATACTAGTGGGAGGGCAGCAAGAGACCCAGTACTTC.

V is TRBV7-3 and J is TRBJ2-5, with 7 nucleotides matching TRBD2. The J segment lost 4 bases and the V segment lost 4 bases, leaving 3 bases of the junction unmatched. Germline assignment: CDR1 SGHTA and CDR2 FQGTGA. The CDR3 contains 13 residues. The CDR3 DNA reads TGTGCCAGCAGCTCAGTAGCGGGAGAGACCCAGTACTTC. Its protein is CASSSVAGETQYF.

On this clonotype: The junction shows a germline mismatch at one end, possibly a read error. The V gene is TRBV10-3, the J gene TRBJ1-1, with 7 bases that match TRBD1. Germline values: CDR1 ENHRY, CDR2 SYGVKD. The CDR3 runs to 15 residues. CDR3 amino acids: CTIQARRTGNTEAFF. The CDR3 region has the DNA TGTACCATACAGGCCCGTAGGACAGGTAACACTGAAGCTTTCTTT.

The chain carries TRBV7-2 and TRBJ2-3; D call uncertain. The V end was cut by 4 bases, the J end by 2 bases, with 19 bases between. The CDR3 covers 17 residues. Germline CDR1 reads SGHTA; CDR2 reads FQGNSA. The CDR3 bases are TGTGCCAGCAGCTCCAATCACTTTCTCGTAGACACAGATACGCAGTATTTT. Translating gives CASSSNHFLVDTDTQYF.

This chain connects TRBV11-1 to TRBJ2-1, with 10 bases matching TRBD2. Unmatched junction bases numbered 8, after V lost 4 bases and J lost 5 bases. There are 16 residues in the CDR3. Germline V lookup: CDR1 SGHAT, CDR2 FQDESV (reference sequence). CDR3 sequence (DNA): TGTGCCAGCAGCTCAGCGGGAGGGCCAAGGCACAATGAGCAGTTCTTC. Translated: CASSSAGGPRHNEQFF.

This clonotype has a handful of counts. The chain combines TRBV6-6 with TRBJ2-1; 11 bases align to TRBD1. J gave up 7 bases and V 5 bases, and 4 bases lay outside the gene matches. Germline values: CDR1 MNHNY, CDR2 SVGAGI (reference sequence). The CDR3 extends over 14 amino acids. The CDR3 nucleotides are TGTGCCAGCAGTGGGACAGGGGGTGGTAATGAGCAGTTCTTC. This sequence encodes CASSGTGGGNEQFF.

CDR3 in DNA: TGTGCCAGCCGGCGGGGGATGGGATACCCCTACGAGCAGTACTTC. It translates to CASRRGMGYPYEQYF. V usage is TRBV12-3 or TRBV12-4 and J usage is TRBJ2-5; TRBD2 matches 7 bases. The J call may be mistaken, given a closer DNA end match to TRBJ2-7. The CDR3 extends over 15 amino acids.

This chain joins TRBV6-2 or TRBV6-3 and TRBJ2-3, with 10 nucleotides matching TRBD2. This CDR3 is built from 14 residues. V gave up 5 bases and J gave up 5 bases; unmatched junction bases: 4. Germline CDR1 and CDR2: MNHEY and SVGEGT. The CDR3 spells CASSGTSDRDTQYF. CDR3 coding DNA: TGTGCCAGCAGTGGGACTAGCGACCGAGATACGCAGTATTTT.

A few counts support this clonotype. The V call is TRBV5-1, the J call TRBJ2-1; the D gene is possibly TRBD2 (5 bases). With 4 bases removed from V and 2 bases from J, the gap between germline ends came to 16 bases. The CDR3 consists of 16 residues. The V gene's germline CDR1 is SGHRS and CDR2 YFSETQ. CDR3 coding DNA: TGCGCCAGCAGCCCCGACAAGCGGACGGCCTACAATGAGCAGTTCTTC. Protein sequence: CASSPDKRTAYNEQFF.

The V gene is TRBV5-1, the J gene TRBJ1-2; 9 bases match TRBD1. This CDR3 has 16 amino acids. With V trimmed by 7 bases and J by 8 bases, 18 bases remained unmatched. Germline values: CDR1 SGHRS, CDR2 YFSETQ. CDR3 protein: CASDLYYRRDREGYTF. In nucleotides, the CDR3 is TGCGCCAGCGACCTGTACTACCGCCGGGACAGGGAGGGCTACACCTTC. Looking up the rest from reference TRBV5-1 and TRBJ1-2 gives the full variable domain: KAGVTQTPRYLIKTRGQQVTLSCSPISGHRSVSWYQQTPGQGLQFLFEYFSETQRNKGNFPGRFSGRQFSNSRSEMNVSTLELGDSALYLCASDLYYRRDREGYTFGSGTRLTVV.